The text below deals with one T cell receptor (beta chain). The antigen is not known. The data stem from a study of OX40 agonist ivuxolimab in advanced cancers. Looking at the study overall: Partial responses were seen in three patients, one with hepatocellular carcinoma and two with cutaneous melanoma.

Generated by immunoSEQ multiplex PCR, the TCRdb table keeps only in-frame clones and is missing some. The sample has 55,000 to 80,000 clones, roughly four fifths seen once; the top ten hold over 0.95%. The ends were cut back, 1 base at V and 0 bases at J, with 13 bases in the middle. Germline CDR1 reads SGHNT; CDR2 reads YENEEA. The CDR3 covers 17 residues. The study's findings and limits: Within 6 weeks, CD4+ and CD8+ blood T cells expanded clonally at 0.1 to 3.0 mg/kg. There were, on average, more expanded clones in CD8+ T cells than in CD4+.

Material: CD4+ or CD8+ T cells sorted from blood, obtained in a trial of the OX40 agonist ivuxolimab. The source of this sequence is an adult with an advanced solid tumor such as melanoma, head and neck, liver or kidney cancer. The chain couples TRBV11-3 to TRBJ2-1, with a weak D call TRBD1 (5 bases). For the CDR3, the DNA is TGTGCCAGCAGCTTAGCGTCAGGGTCCCGCTCCTACAATGAGCAGTTCTTC. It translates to CASSLASGSRSYNEQFF.